The TCR beta chain described here comes from a study of molecular identifiers for immune sequencing clone quantification. Study-wide results and limits: Clones with over 20 RNA copies captured over 98% of effector molecules but under 1% of naive ones.

TCRdb analysed the PCR reads with MiXCR anew, one entry per CDR3 protein. The repertoire consists of under 650,000 distinct CDR3 sequences, with just under 20% occurring once and the leading ten covering roughly 0.83%. Sorting captured naive CD8 T cells as CD8+CD4-CCR7+CD45RA+. V gave up 4 bases and J gave up 5 bases; unmatched junction bases: 4. Germline CDR1 reads SEHNR; CDR2 reads FQNEAQ (reference sequence). CDR3 size: 14 residues. The table lists this clonotype with many counts. The antigen is not known. The sequencing input was naive CD8+ T cells from blood, with Jurkat cell RNA spiked in. Subset given: FACS-sorted CD8+CD4-CCR7+CD45RA+ naive T cells. The receptor's source is a human donor in good health. Some libraries in this study had Jurkat cell RNA spiked in. The V call is TRBV7-9, the J call TRBJ1-5, with TRBD1 matching over 8 bases. This CDR3 is CASSSGQGHQPQHF. The DNA for the CDR3 is TGTGCCAGCAGCTCTGGACAGGGACATCAGCCCCAGCATTTT.